The rows below give T cell receptor beta chains drawn from one sample of a study of T cell responses to AZD1222 COVID-19 vaccine. Assay used: immunoSEQ multiplex PCR; TCRdb lists only in-frame clones, some missing. Found here are 150,000 to 180,000 clones, 90% of them singletons; the top ten hold under 20%. The sequences come from peripheral blood, collected on day 0 of AZD1222 vaccination. The source of these receptors is an adult in good health. The CDR3 runs from the conserved cysteine through the conserved F or W. The D gene is left open where the match is weak. Clone size, where shown, is once, few, many, or a class for clones that have expanded.

clone size	D gene	J gene	V gene	CDR3 protein	CDR3 DNA
.	TRBD1	TRBJ1-3	TRBV7-9	CASSGGQGTTSGNTIYF	TGTGCCAGCAGCGGAGGACAGGGAACCACCTCTGGAAACACCATATATTTT
.	.	TRBJ2-2	TRBV24-1	CATSEDSYWGGTGELFF	TGTGCCACCAGTGAGGACAGTTACTGGGGAGGGACCGGGGAGCTGTTTTTT
.	.	TRBJ1-1	TRBV7-8	CASTPPQNTEAFF	TGTGCCAGCACCCCACCACAGAACACTGAAGCTTTCTTT
.	.	TRBJ1-2	TRBV2	CASSEGQGLGYTF	TGTGCCAGCAGTGAAGGGCAGGGGCTTGGCTACACCTTC
.	.	TRBJ2-3	TRBV5-1	CASNVLSSTDTQYF	TGCGCCAGCAACGTCCTGTCTAGCACAGATACGCAGTATTTT
.	.	TRBJ1-3	TRBV18	CASSPRAAMSSGNTIYF	TGTGCCAGCTCACCACGTGCAGCCATGAGCTCTGGAAACACCATATATTTT
.	.	TRBJ1-1	TRBV10-1	CASSDEGLGTEAFF	TGCGCCAGCAGTGATGAGGGCCTGGGCACTGAAGCTTTCTTT
.	.	TRBJ2-5	TRBV5-6	CASSFSGTGETQYF	TGTGCCAGCAGCTTTAGCGGGACAGGGGAGACCCAGTACTTC
once	TRBD1	TRBJ2-7	TRBV14	CASSQVPGTGGERTYEQYF	TGTGCCAGCAGCCAAGTCCCCGGGACAGGGGGCGAGAGAACCTACGAGCAGTACTTC
once	.	TRBJ2-3	TRBV19	CASSIDVGTDTQYF	TGTGCCAGTAGTATAGATGTCGGCACAGATACGCAGTATTTT
.	TRBD1	TRBJ1-3	TRBV7-2	CASSLDRVKGNTIYF	TGTGCCAGCAGCTTGGACAGGGTGAAAGGAAACACCATATATTTT
once	.	TRBJ1-2	TRBV18	CASSQYRGRNDYGYTF	TGTGCCAGCTCCCAATATAGAGGCAGGAATGACTATGGCTACACCTTC
.	TRBD2	TRBJ2-1	TRBV18	CASSGTSGDNEQFF	TGTGCCAGCTCAGGGACTAGCGGGGACAATGAGCAGTTCTTC
once	TRBD1	TRBJ1-4	TRBV11-3	CASSPRTGENEKLFF	TGTGCCAGCAGCCCCCGGACAGGGGAGAATGAAAAACTGTTTTTT
.	.	TRBJ1-4	TRBV7-9	CASSFDSRKLFF	TGTGCCAGCAGTTTCGACAGCCGAAAACTGTTTTTT
.	.	TRBJ1-1	TRBV7-2	CASSLSGGNTEAFF	TGTGCCAGCAGCTTATCCGGCGGGAACACTGAAGCTTTCTTT
once	TRBD1	TRBJ1-2	TRBV19	CASSKLGQHYGYTF	TGTGCCAGTAGTAAACTGGGACAGCACTATGGCTACACCTTC
.	TRBD1	TRBJ1-1	TRBV11-2	CASRAPGQGPRWGNTEAFF	TGTGCCAGCAGAGCACCGGGACAGGGTCCCCGCTGGGGGAACACTGAAGCTTTCTTT
.	.	TRBJ2-5	TRBV7-2	CASSLVVRLPVGTQYF	TGTGCCAGCAGCTTAGTTGTTAGGCTACCTGTTGGGACCCAGTACTTC
.	TRBD1	TRBJ1-5	TRBV4-1	CASSQGDRGPVGNQPQHF	TGCGCCAGCAGCCAAGGGGACAGGGGACCCGTGGGCAATCAGCCCCAGCATTTT
.	TRBD1	TRBJ1-2	TRBV6-5	CASSNDRDYGYTF	TGTGCCAGCAGTAACGACAGGGACTATGGCTACACCTTC
.	.	TRBJ1-1	TRBV12-5	CASGLGRSEAFF	TGTGCTAGTGGTTTGGGTAGGAGTGAAGCTTTCTTT
.	.	TRBJ1-2	TRBV18	CASSPPARVDYGYTF	TGTGCCAGCTCACCCCCGGCCAGGGTTGACTATGGCTACACCTTC
once	.	TRBJ2-2	TRBV5-1	CASSLLSDTGELFF	TGCGCCAGCAGCCTGCTAAGTGACACCGGGGAGCTGTTTTTT
.	.	TRBJ1-1	TRBV21-1	CASSPRQGERTEAFF	TGTGCCAGCAGCCCCCGCCAGGGGGAGAGGACTGAAGCTTTCTTT
few	.	TRBJ2-3	TRBV5-5	CASSSPRTLASTDTQYF	TGTGCCAGCAGCTCGCCACGGACGCTGGCGAGCACAGATACGCAGTATTTT
.	TRBD2	TRBJ2-5	TRBV18	CASSPAGGGETQYF	TGTGCCAGCTCACCAGCCGGGGGGGGAGAGACCCAGTACTTC
.	.	TRBJ1-6	TRBV30	CAWDTGGSSPLHF	TGTGCCTGGGATACCGGGGGGTCCTCACCCCTCCACTTT
.	.	TRBJ2-6	TRBV5-1	CASSLQGTGANVLTF	TGCGCCAGCAGCTTGCAGGGTACTGGGGCCAACGTCCTGACTTTC
.	.	TRBJ2-2	TRBV9	CASSVQGEPGELFF	TGTGCCAGCAGCGTGCAGGGAGAACCCGGGGAGCTGTTTTTT
.	.	TRBJ2-1	TRBV6-5	CASSYLGVEQFF	TGTGCCAGCAGTTACTTAGGAGTGGAGCAGTTCTTC
.	.	TRBJ2-5	TRBV7-9	CASSLDLRIQETQYF	TGTGCCAGCAGCTTAGACCTCCGGATCCAAGAGACCCAGTACTTC
.	TRBD2	TRBJ2-7	TRBV5-6	CASSSTGTSRTQWEYF	TGTGCCAGCAGCTCCACCGGGACTAGCAGAACCCAGTGGGAGTACTTC
.	TRBD2	TRBJ2-1	TRBV19	CATNPLAGGSNEQFF	TGTGCCACAAATCCACTAGCGGGGGGTAGCAATGAGCAGTTCTTC
.	.	TRBJ2-7	TRBV29-1	CSVATWGLDYEQYF	TGCAGCGTTGCTACATGGGGGCTGGACTACGAGCAGTACTTC
.	TRBD1	TRBJ2-4	TRBV7-2	CASSSGQQNIQYF	TGTGCCAGCAGCTCGGGACAGCAAAACATTCAGTACTTC
.	.	TRBJ1-4	TRBV5-1	CASSLHGGEKLFF	TGCGCCAGCAGCTTGCACGGAGGGGAAAAACTGTTTTTT
.	TRBD1	TRBJ2-7	TRBV28	CASSPGQGPYEQYF	TGTGCCAGCAGTCCGGGACAGGGACCCTACGAGCAGTACTTC
.	.	TRBJ1-5	TRBV6-5	CASSQDRNSNQPQHF	TGTGCCAGCAGTCAGGACCGAAATAGCAATCAGCCCCAGCATTTT
.	TRBD2	TRBJ2-7	TRBV3-1/TRBV3-2	CASSRTSGDSYEQYF	TGTGCCAGCAGCCGGACTAGCGGGGACTCCTACGAGCAGTACTTC